A selection of T cell receptor beta chains follows, all from one sample in a study of CD8+ T cells in alopecia areata. The protocol was immunoSEQ multiplex PCR, while the TCRdb copy is restricted to in-frame clones and leaves out a portion. This sample has over 150,000 clones, with 60% found just once. The starting material was CD4+ T cells sorted from blood, obtained at week 4, from a patient treated with tofacitinib. All receptors derive from a human donor with alopecia areata. Both conserved end residues are part of each CDR3. The D gene is left open where the match is weak. Rows may omit the clone size; those that give it use once, few, many or a size class.

DNA	CDR3	J	length	D	size	V
TGTGCCATCAGTGTTCCCGGGACAGGCGAGCAGTACTTC	CAISVPGTGEQYF	TRBJ2-7	13	TRBD1	few	TRBV10-3
TGCAGCGTCGCCCCGGACGGCAGGAGCTCCTACGAGCAGTACTTC	CSVAPDGRSSYEQYF	TRBJ2-7	15	NA	NA	TRBV29-1
TGTGCCAGCAGTGAGGGGGACAGGAGGACCACCGGGGAGCTGTTTTTT	CASSEGDRRTTGELFF	TRBJ2-2	16	TRBD1	NA	TRBV2
TGTGCCAGCAGTGTCCCGGGCAGAATGAACACTGAAGCTTTCTTT	CASSVPGRMNTEAFF	TRBJ1-1	15	NA	NA	TRBV6-5
TGCAGTGCTAGGAAGGGGAACGAGCAGTACTTC	CSARKGNEQYF	TRBJ2-7	11	NA	NA	TRBV20-1
TGTGCCACCAGCAGATCGGAACAGGCCCACTATGGCTACACCTTC	CATSRSEQAHYGYTF	TRBJ1-2	15	NA	NA	TRBV15
TGTGCCAGCAGAGGGGGCGACGGGACCCAGTACTTC	CASRGGDGTQYF	TRBJ2-5	12	TRBD1	NA	TRBV11-3
TGCAGCGTTGCAGGTGATAGGGCTAGCGGGAGGATCTACGAGCAGTACTTC	CSVAGDRASGRIYEQYF	TRBJ2-7	17	TRBD2	NA	TRBV29-1
TGCAGCGTTGAGCCGGCACTAGCGGGAGCCCGTATCGTCCAGTACTTC	CSVEPALAGARIVQYF	TRBJ2-5	16	TRBD2	few	TRBV29-1
TGTGCCAGCAGTGAATCAGCGTACACCTTC	CASSESAYTF	TRBJ1-2	10	NA	few	TRBV2
TGTGCCAGCCGATGCGGCTACACCTTC	CASRCGYTF	TRBJ1-2	9	NA	NA	TRBV6-4
TGCGCCAGCAGCTCGAGGGGAGGGGGCGCAGAGACCCAGTACTTC	CASSSRGGGAETQYF	TRBJ2-5	15	NA	NA	TRBV5-1
TGTGCCAGCCAGGCGACTAGCGCGGCTTCAGAGCAGTTCTTC	CASQATSAASEQFF	TRBJ2-1	14	TRBD2	NA	TRBV2
TGTGCCAGCAGCGCCCAAGGGGGGCTCATGGAAGCTTTCTTT	CASSAQGGLMEAFF	TRBJ1-1	14	NA	NA	TRBV11-2
TGTGCCAGCAGCCCCACCCAGGGGCCCCAAGAGACCCAGTACTTC	CASSPTQGPQETQYF	TRBJ2-5	15	NA	NA	TRBV5-4
TGTGCCAGCGCCCAGAACTATGGCTACACCTTC	CASAQNYGYTF	TRBJ1-2	11	NA	NA	TRBV2
TGTGCCAGCAGTTTCGGACAGGGAGTTTACGGGGAGCTGTTTTTT	CASSFGQGVYGELFF	TRBJ2-2	15	TRBD1	once	TRBV27
TGTGCCTGGAGTGTAGCCGGGAGGGCTATCGAGCAGTACTTC	CAWSVAGRAIEQYF	TRBJ2-7	14	TRBD2	NA	TRBV30
TGCAGCGTTGGGGGGGTACAGGCTCTGAACACTGAAGCTTTCTTT	CSVGGVQALNTEAFF	TRBJ1-1	15	NA	NA	TRBV29-1
TGCGCCAGCAGCCAAGTTTCTAGCCAGGGGTTATACGAGCAGTACTTC	CASSQVSSQGLYEQYF	TRBJ2-7	16	NA	NA	TRBV4-1
TGTGCCAGCAGGTTGGGGCTAGCCTCGTACCAAGAGACCCAGTACTTC	CASRLGLASYQETQYF	TRBJ2-5	16	NA	NA	TRBV7-9
TGTGCCTGGAGTCACCCTGGGCTAGCCATGAACAATGAGCAGTTCTTC	CAWSHPGLAMNNEQFF	TRBJ2-1	16	NA	once	TRBV30
TGTGCCAGCAGTGCGACGGGAGGTTATGGCTACACCTTC	CASSATGGYGYTF	TRBJ1-2	13	NA	once	TRBV2
TGTGCCAGCAGCCAACCCGGACAGCTTAGCACAGATACGCAGTATTTT	CASSQPGQLSTDTQYF	TRBJ2-3	16	NA	NA	TRBV7-9
TGTGCCAGCAGCTCCCTACAGGGAGGCTACGAGCAGTACTTC	CASSSLQGGYEQYF	TRBJ2-7	14	NA	NA	TRBV11-2
TGTGCCAGCAGCCAAGGGGGGACTTCTAATGAAAAACTGTTTTTT	CASSQGGTSNEKLFF	TRBJ1-4	15	NA	NA	TRBV7-6
TGCGCCAGCAGCCAAGTCGGACTAGACAGCTCCTACGAGCAGTACTTC	CASSQVGLDSSYEQYF	TRBJ2-7	16	TRBD2	NA	TRBV4-3
TGTGCCAGCAGCGAACAGGGGGCCTCTGTGGGAGGCTACACCTTC	CASSEQGASVGGYTF	TRBJ1-2	15	TRBD1	NA	TRBV7-8
TGCGCCAGCAGCTCAGCACGGGGGGAGACCCAGTACTTC	CASSSARGETQYF	TRBJ2-5	13	NA	NA	TRBV5-1
TGTGCCAGCAGTTTCCGGGAGAACTACGAGCAGTACTTC	CASSFRENYEQYF	TRBJ2-7	13	NA	NA	TRBV27
TGCGCCAGCAGCTTGGTGACTAGGAACTACGAGCAGTACTTC	CASSLVTRNYEQYF	TRBJ2-7	14	NA	NA	TRBV5-1
TGTGCCAGCAGCCCTGGGTACAGGGGAGGGGAGCAGTACTTC	CASSPGYRGGEQYF	TRBJ2-7	14	NA	NA	TRBV11-2
TGTGCCAGCAGCTTCAAACCACGGGACAGTATGACTTTCTTT	CASSFKPRDSMTFF	TRBJ1-1	14	TRBD1	few	TRBV7-2
TGCAGCGTCGCGACAGGGGGTGGTGAAAAACTGTTTTTT	CSVATGGGEKLFF	TRBJ1-4	13	TRBD1	NA	TRBV29-1
TGTGCCTGGAGTGTACGTAGCGGCCGGGGGACCTACGAGCAGTACTTC	CAWSVRSGRGTYEQYF	TRBJ2-7	16	NA	few	TRBV30
TGTGCCAGCATCACAGGGGCGCCCACAGATACGCAGTATTTT	CASITGAPTDTQYF	TRBJ2-3	14	TRBD1	NA	TRBV27
TGTGCCAGCAGCTTAAATTCAGGGACCAACACCGGGGAGCTGTTTTTT	CASSLNSGTNTGELFF	TRBJ2-2	16	NA	NA	TRBV7-2
TGCGCCAGCAGCCAAGTAGCGGGAGGGCTACTGAACACCGGGGAGCTGTTTTTT	CASSQVAGGLLNTGELFF	TRBJ2-2	18	TRBD2	once	TRBV4-1
TGCAGCGTTGAAGGGACAGGGACAGGCACCGGGGAGCTGTTTTTT	CSVEGTGTGTGELFF	TRBJ2-2	15	TRBD1	few	TRBV29-1
TGCGCCAGCAGCAGACGGACGGGCTACGAGCAGTACTTC	CASSRRTGYEQYF	TRBJ2-7	13	NA	NA	TRBV4-3
TGTGCCTGGGCTCTACCTCCTAACTATGGCTACACCTTC	CAWALPPNYGYTF	TRBJ1-2	13	NA	few	TRBV30
TGTGCCAGCAGCTTCGGACTAGCCTCCGGTGAGCAGTTCTTC	CASSFGLASGEQFF	TRBJ2-1	14	TRBD2	few	TRBV11-2
TGTGCCAGCAGCCCCCGGGAGCAAGGTGGTGAAAAACTGTTTTTT	CASSPREQGGEKLFF	TRBJ1-4	15	NA	NA	TRBV5-4
TGTGCCAGCGTATCAGGGAGGGGCCAAGAGACCCAGTACTTC	CASVSGRGQETQYF	TRBJ2-5	14	TRBD2	once	TRBV6-5
TGTGCCAGCAGCTTCACCGGGGAAGGCTATGGCTACACCTTC	CASSFTGEGYGYTF	TRBJ1-2	14	NA	NA	TRBV7-9
TGTGCCAGCTCACCAACCGGCGGGACCTACGAGCAGTACTTC	CASSPTGGTYEQYF	TRBJ2-7	14	NA	few	TRBV18
TGTGCCAGCTCATACAGGGGGGGAGATCAGCCCCAGCATTTT	CASSYRGGDQPQHF	TRBJ1-5	14	TRBD1	few	TRBV6-6
TGTGCCAGCAGCCGTCGGGAGTTAAAGACAGATACGCAGTATTTT	CASSRRELKTDTQYF	TRBJ2-3	15	NA	NA	TRBV5-4
TGTGCCTGGAGTAGAGCTAGACCCGGGACAGGGGTCCATTCCAGTGAAAAACTGTTTTTT	CAWSRARPGTGVHSSEKLFF	TRBJ1-4	20	TRBD1	few	TRBV30
TGTGCCTGGAGTGTCCCGGGACTAGCGGGAGGGTACGAGCAGTACTTC	CAWSVPGLAGGYEQYF	TRBJ2-7	16	TRBD2	few	TRBV30